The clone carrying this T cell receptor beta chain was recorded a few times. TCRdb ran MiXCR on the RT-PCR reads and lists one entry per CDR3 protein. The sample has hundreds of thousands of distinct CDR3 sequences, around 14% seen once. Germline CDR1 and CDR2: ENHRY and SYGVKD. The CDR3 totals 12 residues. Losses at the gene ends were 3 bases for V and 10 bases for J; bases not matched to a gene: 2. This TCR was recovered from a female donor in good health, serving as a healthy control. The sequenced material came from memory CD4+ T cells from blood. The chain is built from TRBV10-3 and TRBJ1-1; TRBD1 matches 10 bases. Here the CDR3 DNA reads TGTGCCATCAGTGACGACAGGGGGCTAGCTTTCTTT. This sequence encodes CAISDDRGLAFF.